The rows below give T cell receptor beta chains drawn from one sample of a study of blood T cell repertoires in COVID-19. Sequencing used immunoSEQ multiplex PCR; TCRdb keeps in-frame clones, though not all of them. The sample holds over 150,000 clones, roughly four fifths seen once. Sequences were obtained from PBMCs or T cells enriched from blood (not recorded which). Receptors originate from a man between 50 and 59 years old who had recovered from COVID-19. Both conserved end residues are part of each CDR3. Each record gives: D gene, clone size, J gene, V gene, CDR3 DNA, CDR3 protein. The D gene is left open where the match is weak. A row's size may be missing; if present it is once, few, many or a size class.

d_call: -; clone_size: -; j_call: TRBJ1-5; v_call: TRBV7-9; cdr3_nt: TGTGCCAGCAGCGCCGCCAGGGACAACGGTTTCCAGCATTTT; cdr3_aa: CASSAARDNGFQHF
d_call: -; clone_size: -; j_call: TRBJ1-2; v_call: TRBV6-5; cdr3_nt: TGTGCCAGCAGGGCAGGAATTAACTATGGCTACACCTTC; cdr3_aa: CASRAGINYGYTF
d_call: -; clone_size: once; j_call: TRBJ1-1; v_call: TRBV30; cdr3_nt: TGTGCCTGGAGGGGGAGGGCCCTGAACACTGAAGCTTTCTTT; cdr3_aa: CAWRGRALNTEAFF
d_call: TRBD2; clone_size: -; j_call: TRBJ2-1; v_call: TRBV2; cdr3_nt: TGTGCCAGCAGTACTAGCGGAAGCTCCTACAATGAGCAGTTCTTC; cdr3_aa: CASSTSGSSYNEQFF
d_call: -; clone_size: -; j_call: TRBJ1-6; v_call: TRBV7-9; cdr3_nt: TGTGCCAGCAGCTTATGGAACACGGGTTCCTATAATTCACCCCTCCACTTT; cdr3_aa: CASSLWNTGSYNSPLHF
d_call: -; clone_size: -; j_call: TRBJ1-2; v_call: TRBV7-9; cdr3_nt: TGTGCCAGCAGCTTAGGACAGGAGAACTATGGCTACACCTTC; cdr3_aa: CASSLGQENYGYTF
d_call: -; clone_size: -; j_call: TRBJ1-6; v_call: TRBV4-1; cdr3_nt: TGCGCCAGCAGCCGCGGACACGTTGATTCACCCCTCCACTTT; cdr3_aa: CASSRGHVDSPLHF
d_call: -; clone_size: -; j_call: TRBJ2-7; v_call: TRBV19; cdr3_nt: TGTGCCAGTAGTCCCGGACAGTATGACGAGCAGTACTTC; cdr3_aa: CASSPGQYDEQYF
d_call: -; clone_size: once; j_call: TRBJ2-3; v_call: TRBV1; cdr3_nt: TGCACCAGCAGCCAAGGTGCTAGCGGGGAGTCAGATACGCAGTATTTT; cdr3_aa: CTSSQGASGESDTQYF
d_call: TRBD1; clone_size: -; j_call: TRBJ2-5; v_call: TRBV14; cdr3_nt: TGTGCCAGCAGGGATACCGGGACAGGGGAAGAGACCCAGTACTTC; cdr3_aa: CASRDTGTGEETQYF
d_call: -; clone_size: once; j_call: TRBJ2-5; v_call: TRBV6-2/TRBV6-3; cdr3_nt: TGTGCCAGCAGTTTGGGGCCCCGAGAGACCCAGTACTTC; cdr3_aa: CASSLGPRETQYF
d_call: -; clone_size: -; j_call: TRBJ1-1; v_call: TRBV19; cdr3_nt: TGTGCCAGTAGTATAGATCTTCGGACTGAAGCTTTCTTT; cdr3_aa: CASSIDLRTEAFF
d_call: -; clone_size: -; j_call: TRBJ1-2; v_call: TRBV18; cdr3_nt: TGTGCCAGCTCACCACAGTGGGGCCATAACTATGGCTACACCTTC; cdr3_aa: CASSPQWGHNYGYTF
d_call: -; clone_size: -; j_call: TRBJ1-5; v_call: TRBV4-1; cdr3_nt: TGCGCCAGCAGCCAAGACCCAGGGAATCAGCCCCAGCATTTT; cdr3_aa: CASSQDPGNQPQHF
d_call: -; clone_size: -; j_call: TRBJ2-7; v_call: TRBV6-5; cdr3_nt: TGTGCCAGCAGTTACAGGGGATTCTCCTACGAGCAGTACTTC; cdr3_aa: CASSYRGFSYEQYF
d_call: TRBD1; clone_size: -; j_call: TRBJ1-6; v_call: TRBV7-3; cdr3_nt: TGTGCCAGCAGCTTGGGGGGACAGGGTAATTCACCCCTCCACTTT; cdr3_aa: CASSLGGQGNSPLHF
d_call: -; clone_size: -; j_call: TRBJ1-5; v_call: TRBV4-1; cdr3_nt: TGCGCCAGCAGCCAAGATCAGTACCAGCCCCAGCATTTT; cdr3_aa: CASSQDQYQPQHF
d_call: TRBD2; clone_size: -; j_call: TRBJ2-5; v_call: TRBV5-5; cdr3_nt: TGTGCCAGCAGCTTGGGACTAGCGGGGGTAGAGACCCAGTACTTC; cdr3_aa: CASSLGLAGVETQYF
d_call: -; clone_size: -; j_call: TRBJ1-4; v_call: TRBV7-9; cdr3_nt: TGTGCCAGCAGCCCAACCTCGGGGGAAAAACTGTTTTTT; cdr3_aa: CASSPTSGEKLFF
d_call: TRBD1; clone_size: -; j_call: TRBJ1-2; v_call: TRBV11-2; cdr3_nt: TGTGCCAGCAGCCCCCCGGGTCGGATCACAGGGGGCATTTACTATGGCTACACCTTC; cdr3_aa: CASSPPGRITGGIYYGYTF
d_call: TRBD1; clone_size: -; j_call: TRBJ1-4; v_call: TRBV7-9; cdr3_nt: TGTGCCAGCAGCTGGGACAGGGGGAATGAAAAACTGTTTTTT; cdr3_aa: CASSWDRGNEKLFF
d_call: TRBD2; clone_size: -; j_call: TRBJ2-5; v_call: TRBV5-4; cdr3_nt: TGTGCCAGCAGCTCTTTGACTAGCGGGAGGGAGACCCAGTACTTC; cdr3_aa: CASSSLTSGRETQYF
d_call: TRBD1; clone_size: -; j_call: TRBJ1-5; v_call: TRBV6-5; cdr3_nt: TGTGCCAGCAGAGTTACAGGGGATAACAATCAGCCCCAGCATTTT; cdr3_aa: CASRVTGDNNQPQHF
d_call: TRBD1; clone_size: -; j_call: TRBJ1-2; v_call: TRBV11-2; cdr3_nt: TGTGCCAGCAGCTTAGATCGGTCAGGGGGAATAAGTGGCTACACCTTC; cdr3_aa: CASSLDRSGGISGYTF
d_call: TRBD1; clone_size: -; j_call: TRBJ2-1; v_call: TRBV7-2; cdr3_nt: TGTGCCAGCAGCTCCCGGGGACAGGGGTTGACTGAGCAGTTCTTC; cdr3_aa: CASSSRGQGLTEQFF
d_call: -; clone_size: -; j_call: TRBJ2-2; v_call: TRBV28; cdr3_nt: TGTGCCAGCAGCCTCGAGGCCCGGGGATTAACAACCGGGGAGCTGTTTTTT; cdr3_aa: CASSLEARGLTTGELFF
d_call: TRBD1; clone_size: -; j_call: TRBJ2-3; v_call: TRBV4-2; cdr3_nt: TGTGCCAGCAGCCAGACGGACAGGGGTGGGGCAGATACGCAGTATTTT; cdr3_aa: CASSQTDRGGADTQYF
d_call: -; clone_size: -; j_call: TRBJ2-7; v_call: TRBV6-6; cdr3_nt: TGTGCCAGCAGTTCAGGGTCAGCTCTCTACGAGCAGTACTTC; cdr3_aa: CASSSGSALYEQYF
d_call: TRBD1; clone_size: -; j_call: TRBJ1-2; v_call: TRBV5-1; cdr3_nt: TGCGCCAGCAGCTTGGTGGCATCGGGACAGGGGGCAAATGGCTACACCTTC; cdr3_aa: CASSLVASGQGANGYTF
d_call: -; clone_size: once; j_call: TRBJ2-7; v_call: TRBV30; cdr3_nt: TGTGCCTGGAGTTCGGCCTACAGGGCGCCATACTACGAGCAGTACTTC; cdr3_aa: CAWSSAYRAPYYEQYF
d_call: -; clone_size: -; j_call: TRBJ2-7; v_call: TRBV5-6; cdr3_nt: TGTGCCAGCAGCAACAGGGTAAGCTCCTACGAGCAGTACTTC; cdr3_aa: CASSNRVSSYEQYF
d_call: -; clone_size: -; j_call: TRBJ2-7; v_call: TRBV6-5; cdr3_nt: TGTGCCAGCACGAGTAGAACCTACGAGCAGTACTTC; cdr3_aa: CASTSRTYEQYF
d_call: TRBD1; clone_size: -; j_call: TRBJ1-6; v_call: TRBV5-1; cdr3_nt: TGCGCCAGCAGCGACGGACAGGGCTCCTATAATTCACCCCTCCACTTT; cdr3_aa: CASSDGQGSYNSPLHF